Presented here are 21 T cell receptor beta chains from one specimen sequenced in a study of T cells after yellow fever vaccination. TCRdb independently ran MiXCR on the 5' RACE reads; one entry per CDR3 protein. The top ten hold around 15% of the sample, which has hundreds of thousands of distinct CDR3 sequences, 13% seen once. The sequencing used PBMCs, collected on the day of the yellow fever booster vaccination. These receptors originate from a young man who received the YFV17D yellow fever vaccine.

The chain is built from TRBV7-9 and TRBJ1-3; a weak D match, TRBD1 (5 bases). The CDR3 consists of 15 residues. Per germline, CDR1 SEHNR and CDR2 FQNEAQ (reference sequence). Deletions cut 5 bases from V and 0 bases from J, with 11 bases between. CDR3 DNA: TGTGCCAGCAGCCATTGGACAATCTCTGGAAACACCATATATTTT. Translated: CASSHWTISGNTIYF.

This clonotype was seen repeatedly, ten times or more. The chain employs TRBV20-1 and TRBJ2-4; 9 bases match TRBD2. Germline lookup yields CDR1 DFQATT and CDR2 SNEGSKA (reference sequence). The CDR3 is 12 residues long. Trimming removed 5 bases from V and 7 bases from J; junction bases left unmatched: 3. The CDR3 reads CSALREGNIQYF. As DNA, the CDR3 is TGCAGTGCTTTGCGGGAGGGGAACATTCAGTACTTC.

The CDR3: CSASSTSGSHGEQFF. CDR3 nucleotide sequence: TGCAGTGCTAGCTCTACGAGCGGGAGCCACGGTGAGCAGTTCTTC. The chain links TRBV20-1 to TRBJ2-1; 8 bases align to TRBD2. The ends lost 3 bases at V and 9 bases at J; junction bases unmatched: 13. Germline V gives CDR1 DFQATT, CDR2 SNEGSKA (reference sequence). This CDR3 is built from 15 residues.

The genes are TRBV6-2 or TRBV6-3 and TRBJ2-3; 7 bases line up with TRBD1. The CDR3 has 16 amino acids. V was clipped by 0 bases and J by 2 bases; unmatched bases: 5. Germline V lookup: CDR1 MNHEY, CDR2 SVGEGT. CDR3 loop: CASSYSMDRHTDTQYF. In nucleotides, the CDR3 is TGTGCCAGCAGTTACTCGATGGACAGGCACACAGATACGCAGTATTTT.

The chain joins TRBV20-1 to TRBJ1-6; the match to TRBD1 covers 8 bases. The V segment lost 6 bases and the J segment 5 bases; nucleotides outside the gene matches: 9. This CDR3 spans 15 amino acids. Germline V gene lookup returns CDR1 DFQATT and CDR2 SNEGSKA (reference sequence). The CDR3 is CSATQGAPHNSPLHF. The CDR3 bases are TGCAGTGCCACCCAGGGGGCGCCGCATAATTCACCCCTCCACTTT.

The table lists this clonotype with a few counts. The genes are TRBV20-1 and TRBJ2-3; 7 nucleotides align to TRBD1. The V and J ends lost 3 bases and 6 bases, in that order; junction bases with no gene match: 3. Germline CDR1 and CDR2: DFQATT and SNEGSKA (reference sequence). This CDR3 comprises 12 residues. Written as DNA, the CDR3 is TGCAGTGCTAGTAAGGGGGCGGATACGCAGTATTTT. This sequence encodes CSASKGADTQYF.

The V call is TRBV12-3 or TRBV12-4, the J call TRBJ2-2; 8 nucleotides match TRBD2. The ends lost 5 bases at V and 0 bases at J; junction bases unmatched: 11. This CDR3 is 18 amino acids long. The CDR3 here is CASSLRRGGGPNTGELFF. The CDR3 bases are TGTGCCAGCAGTCTGCGCCGGGGGGGAGGGCCGAACACCGGGGAGCTGTTTTTT.

The chain combines TRBV19 with TRBJ1-5, with 7 nucleotides matching TRBD1. In germline, CDR1 is LNHDA, CDR2 SQIVND (reference sequence). The length of the CDR3 is 17 residues. The ends lost 5 bases at V and 6 bases at J; junction bases unmatched: 16. The CDR3 coding sequence is TGTGCCAGTAGTGAGCTGTGGGACGACAGGGAGGGTCAGCCCCAGCATTTT. As protein: CASSELWDDREGQPQHF.

The chain combines TRBV12-3 or TRBV12-4 with TRBJ1-5; D may be TRBD1 (6 bases). This CDR3 spans 13 amino acids. Trimming left V 3 bases short and J 12 bases short, with 15 bases between. The CDR3 is CASSFDGGGVQHF. The CDR3 nucleotides are TGTGCCAGCAGTTTTGATGGAGGGGGGGTCCAGCATTTT.

In its sample, this clonotype was seen a few times. This chain connects TRBV20-1 to TRBJ2-1, with D unresolved. CDR3 length: 15 amino acids. The ends were cut back, 1 base at V and 0 bases at J, with 10 bases in the middle. Germline CDR1 and CDR2: DFQATT and SNEGSKA (reference sequence). The CDR3 here is CSARGGGSSYNEQFF. CDR3 bases: TGCAGTGCTAGAGGCGGCGGAAGCTCCTACAATGAGCAGTTCTTC.

The rearrangement joins TRBV19 to TRBJ2-1, with TRBD2 as a possible D gene (6 bases). Trimming removed 2 bases from V and 3 bases from J, with 14 bases in between. The CDR3 is 16 residues long. The germline gives CDR1 LNHDA, CDR2 SQIVND (reference sequence). In DNA, the CDR3 is TGTGCCAGTAGTATATTATCGGGGGACCTCTACAATGAGCAGTTCTTC. Encoded protein: CASSILSGDLYNEQFF.

This clonotype was counted ten times or more. The J gene is TRBJ2-1, the V gene TRBV23-1; 7 bases are shared with TRBD2. TRBV23-1 is flagged as an ORF with uncertain function. This CDR3 region has 16 residues. The junction had 7 bases not matched to a gene; V was cut back by 5 bases and J by 0 bases. The CDR3 nucleotides are TGCGCCAGCAGTACACCTAGCGGAAGCTCCTACAATGAGCAGTTCTTC. Translation gives CASSTPSGSSYNEQFF.

Many counts were recorded for this clonotype. The chain is built from TRBV7-9 and TRBJ1-4; 7 nucleotides align to TRBD1. Trimming cost V 4 bases and J 8 bases; bases outside gene matches: 10. Germline V gene lookup returns CDR1 SEHNR and CDR2 FQNEAQ (reference sequence). CDR3 size: 15 residues. The CDR3 DNA is TGTGCCAGCAGCTCCGAGACAGGGCTGGACGAAAAACTGTTTTTT. Translating gives CASSSETGLDEKLFF.

Many counts were recorded for this clonotype. The CDR3 DNA reads TGTGCCAGTTCGCTCGCGGGAGGAGACGAGCAGTACTTC. Its protein is CASSLAGGDEQYF. The chain links TRBV19 to TRBJ2-7; 8 positions agree with TRBD2. V lost 8 bases, J lost 5 bases, and 8 bases stayed unmatched. Germline-derived CDR1 and CDR2 are LNHDA and SQIVND (reference sequence). This CDR3 is 13 amino acids long.

This clonotype was seen more than once but under ten times. This chain joins TRBV27 and TRBJ2-1, with 7 bases lining up with TRBD2. With V trimmed by 8 bases and J by 7 bases, 14 bases remained unmatched. The CDR3 covers 15 residues. The germline V gene has CDR1 MNHEY and CDR2 SMNVEV (reference sequence). The DNA of the CDR3 is TGTGCCAGCTCTAGACTAGCATCTTTGAGGAATGAGCAGTTCTTC. This translates into CASSRLASLRNEQFF.

The V gene is TRBV7-8, the J gene TRBJ2-7; no firm D call. Germline CDR1 is SGHVS and CDR2 is FQNEAQ. The CDR3 loop spans 12 amino acids. The germline V and J ends were trimmed by 5 bases and 6 bases, with 11 bases remaining between them. In DNA, the CDR3 is TGTGCCAGCAGCCCCGAGGTCCGCGAGCAGTACTTC. This gives the protein CASSPEVREQYF. The variable domain in full, with the rest retrieved from reference TRBV7-8 and TRBJ2-7, is GAGVSQSPRYKVAKRGQDVALRCDPISGHVSLFWYQQALGQGPEFLTYFQNEAQLDKSGLPSDRFFAERPEGSVSTLKIQRTQQEDSAVYLCASSPEVREQYFGPGTRLTVT.

This clonotype was counted between two and nine times. The chain uses TRBV4-2 and TRBJ1-5; TRBD1 agrees at 9 bases. The CDR3 loop spans 15 amino acids. Germline CDR1 LGHNA, CDR2 YNFKEQ. V lost 0 bases, J lost 5 bases, and 2 bases stayed unmatched. The CDR3 DNA reads TGTGCCAGCAGCCAAGAGACAGGGGGGTATCAGCCCCAGCATTTT. Translating gives CASSQETGGYQPQHF.

This clonotype has a handful of counts. The V call is TRBV7-3, the J call TRBJ2-7; 8 bases are a match to TRBD2. Trimming cost V 2 bases and J 2 bases; bases outside gene matches: 8. Germline V CDR1 and CDR2: SGHTA, FQGTGA. The CDR3 sequence is 16 residues long. The CDR3 sequence: CASSLGSGSDPYEQYF. The CDR3 coding sequence is TGTGCCAGCAGCTTAGGAAGCGGGAGCGACCCCTACGAGCAGTACTTC.

This chain joins TRBV7-9 and TRBJ1-2; 8 bases are shared with TRBD1. The germline V gene encodes CDR1 SEHNR and CDR2 FQNEAQ (reference sequence). This CDR3 has 15 residues. V gave up 0 bases and J gave up 6 bases; unmatched junction bases: 6. The CDR3 sequence: CASSLAGTGPDGYTF. In DNA, the CDR3 is TGTGCCAGCAGCTTAGCCGGGACAGGCCCGGATGGCTACACCTTC.

This clonotype was seen a few times. The CDR3 here is CASSLSPSLARSNEQFF. The CDR3 DNA reads as TGTGCCAGCAGTTTATCGCCGTCACTAGCTAGAAGCAATGAGCAGTTCTTC. The chain carries TRBV27 and TRBJ2-1, with TRBD2 as a possible D gene (6 bases). V shed 0 bases and J shed 6 bases, with 18 bases lying between them. CDR1 and CDR2 (germline): MNHEY, SMNVEV (reference sequence). The CDR3 spans 17 residues.

V is TRBV29-1 and J is TRBJ2-5; no clear D gene. This CDR3 is built from 12 residues. V dropped 6 bases and J dropped 2 bases, with 10 bases sitting between them. CDR1 and CDR2 (germline): SQVTM, ANQGSEA. CDR3 sequence reads: CSVSDGQETQYF. Here the CDR3 DNA reads TGCAGCGTGAGCGACGGACAAGAGACCCAGTACTTC.